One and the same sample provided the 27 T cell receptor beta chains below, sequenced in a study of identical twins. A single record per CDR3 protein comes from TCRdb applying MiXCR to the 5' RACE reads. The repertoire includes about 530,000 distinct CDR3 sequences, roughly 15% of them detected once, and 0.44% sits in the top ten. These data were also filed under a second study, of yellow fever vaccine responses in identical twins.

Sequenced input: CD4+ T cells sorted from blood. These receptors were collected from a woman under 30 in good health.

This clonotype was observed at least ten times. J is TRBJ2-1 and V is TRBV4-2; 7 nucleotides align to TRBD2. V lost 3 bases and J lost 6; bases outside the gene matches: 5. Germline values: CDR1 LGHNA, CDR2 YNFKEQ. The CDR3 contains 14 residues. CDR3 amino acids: CASSQDGLVNEQFF. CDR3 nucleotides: TGTGCCAGCAGCCAGGACGGACTAGTCAATGAGCAGTTCTTC.

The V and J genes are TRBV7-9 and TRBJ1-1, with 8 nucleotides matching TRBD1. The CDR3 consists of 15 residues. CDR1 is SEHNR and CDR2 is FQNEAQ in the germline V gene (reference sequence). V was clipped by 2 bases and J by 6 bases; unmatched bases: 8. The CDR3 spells CASSLPTGAIAEAFF. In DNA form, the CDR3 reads TGTGCCAGCAGCTTACCGACAGGGGCAATTGCTGAAGCTTTCTTT.

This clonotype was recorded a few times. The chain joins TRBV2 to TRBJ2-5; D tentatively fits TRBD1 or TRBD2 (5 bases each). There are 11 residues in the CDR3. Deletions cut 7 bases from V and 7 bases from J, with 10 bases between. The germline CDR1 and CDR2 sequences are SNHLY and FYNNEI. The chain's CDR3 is CASNGGGTQYF. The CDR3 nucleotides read TGTGCCAGCAATGGTGGGGGGACCCAGTACTTC.

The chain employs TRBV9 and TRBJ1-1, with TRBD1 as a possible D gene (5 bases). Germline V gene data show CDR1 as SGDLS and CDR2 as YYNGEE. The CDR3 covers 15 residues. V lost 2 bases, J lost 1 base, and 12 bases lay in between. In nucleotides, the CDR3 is TGTGCCAGCAGCGTCTGGGAGGGGCCGAACACTGAAGCTTTCTTT. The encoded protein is CASSVWEGPNTEAFF. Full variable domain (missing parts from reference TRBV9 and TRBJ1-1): DSGVTQTPKHLITATGQRVTLRCSPRSGDLSVYWYQQSLDQGLQFLIQYYNGEERAKGNILERFSAQQFPDLHSELNLSSLELGDSALYFCASSVWEGPNTEAFFGQGTRLTVV.

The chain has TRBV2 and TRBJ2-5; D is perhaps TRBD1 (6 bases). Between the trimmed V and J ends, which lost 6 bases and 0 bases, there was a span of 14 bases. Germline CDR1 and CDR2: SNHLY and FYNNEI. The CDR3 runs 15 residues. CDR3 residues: CASRGQRKYQETQYF. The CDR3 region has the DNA TGTGCCAGCAGAGGACAGAGAAAGTACCAAGAGACCCAGTACTTC.

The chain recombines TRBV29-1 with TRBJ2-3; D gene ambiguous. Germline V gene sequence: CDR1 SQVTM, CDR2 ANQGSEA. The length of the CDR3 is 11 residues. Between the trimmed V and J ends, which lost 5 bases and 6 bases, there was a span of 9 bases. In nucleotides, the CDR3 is TGCAGCGTTCGAGTCTTTGATACGCAGTATTTT. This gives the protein CSVRVFDTQYF.

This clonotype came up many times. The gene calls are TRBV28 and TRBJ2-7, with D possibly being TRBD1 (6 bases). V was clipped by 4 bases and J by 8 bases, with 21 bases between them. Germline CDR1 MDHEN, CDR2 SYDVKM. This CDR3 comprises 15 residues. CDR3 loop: CASSYYRDLVGKQYF. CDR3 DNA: TGTGCCAGCAGTTATTACAGGGATTTGGTGGGGAAGCAGTACTTC.

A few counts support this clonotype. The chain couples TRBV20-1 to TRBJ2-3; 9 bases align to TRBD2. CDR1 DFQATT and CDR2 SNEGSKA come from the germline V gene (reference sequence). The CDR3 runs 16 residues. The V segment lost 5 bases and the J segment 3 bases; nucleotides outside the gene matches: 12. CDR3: CSAGLSSGVGTDTQYF. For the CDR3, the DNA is TGCAGTGCTGGCCTCTCTAGCGGGGTAGGAACAGATACGCAGTATTTT.

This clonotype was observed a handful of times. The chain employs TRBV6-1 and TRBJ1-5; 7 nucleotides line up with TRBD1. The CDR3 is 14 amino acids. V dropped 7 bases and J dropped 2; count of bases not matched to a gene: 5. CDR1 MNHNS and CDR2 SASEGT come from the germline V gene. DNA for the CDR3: TGTGCCAGCAAAAGGGGGCAAGGCAATCAGCCCCAGCATTTT. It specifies CASKRGQGNQPQHF.

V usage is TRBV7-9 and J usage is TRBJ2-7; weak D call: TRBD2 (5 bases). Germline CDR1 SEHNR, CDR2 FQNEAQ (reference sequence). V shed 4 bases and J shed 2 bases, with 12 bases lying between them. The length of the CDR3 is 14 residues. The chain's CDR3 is CASSWAGKTYEQYF. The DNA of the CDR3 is TGTGCCAGCAGCTGGGCGGGCAAGACCTACGAGCAGTACTTC.

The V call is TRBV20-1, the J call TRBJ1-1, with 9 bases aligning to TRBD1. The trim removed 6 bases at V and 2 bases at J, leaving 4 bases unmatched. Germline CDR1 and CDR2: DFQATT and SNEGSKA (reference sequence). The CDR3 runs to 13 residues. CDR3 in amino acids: CSAPDRGNTEAFF. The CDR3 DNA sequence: TGCAGTGCCCCGGACAGGGGAAACACTGAAGCTTTCTTT.

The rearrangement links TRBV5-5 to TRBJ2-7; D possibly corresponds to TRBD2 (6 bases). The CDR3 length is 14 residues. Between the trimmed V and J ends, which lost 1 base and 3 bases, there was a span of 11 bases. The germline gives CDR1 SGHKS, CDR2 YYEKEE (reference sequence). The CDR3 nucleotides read TGTGCCAGCAGCTTGTACCAGGGAGGCTACGAGCAGTACTTC. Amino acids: CASSLYQGGYEQYF. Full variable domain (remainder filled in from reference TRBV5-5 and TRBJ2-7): DAGVTQSPTHLIKTRGQQVTLRCSPISGHKSVSWYQQVLGQGPQFIFQYYEKEERGRGNFPDRFSARQFPNYSSELNVNALLLGDSALYLCASSLYQGGYEQYFGPGTRLTVT.

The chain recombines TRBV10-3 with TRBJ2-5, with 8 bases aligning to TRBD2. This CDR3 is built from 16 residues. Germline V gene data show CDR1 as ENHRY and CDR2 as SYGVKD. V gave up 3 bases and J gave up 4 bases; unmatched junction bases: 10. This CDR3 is CAISETTGGLGETQYF. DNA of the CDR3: TGTGCCATCAGTGAAACGACGGGGGGGCTTGGAGAGACCCAGTACTTC.

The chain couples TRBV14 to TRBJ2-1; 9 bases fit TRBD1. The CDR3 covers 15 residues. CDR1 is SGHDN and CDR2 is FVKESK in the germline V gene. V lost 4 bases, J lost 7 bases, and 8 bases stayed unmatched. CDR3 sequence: CASSRAGTGRNEQFF. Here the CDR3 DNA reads TGTGCCAGCAGCCGAGCCGGGACAGGGCGAAATGAGCAGTTCTTC.

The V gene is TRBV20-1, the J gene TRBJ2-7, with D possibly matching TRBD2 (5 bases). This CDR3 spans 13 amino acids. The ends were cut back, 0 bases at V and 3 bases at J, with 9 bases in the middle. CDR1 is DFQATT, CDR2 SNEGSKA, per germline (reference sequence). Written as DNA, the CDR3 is TGCAGTGCTAGAGATCCAGCGGACTACGAGCAGTACTTC. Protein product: CSARDPADYEQYF.

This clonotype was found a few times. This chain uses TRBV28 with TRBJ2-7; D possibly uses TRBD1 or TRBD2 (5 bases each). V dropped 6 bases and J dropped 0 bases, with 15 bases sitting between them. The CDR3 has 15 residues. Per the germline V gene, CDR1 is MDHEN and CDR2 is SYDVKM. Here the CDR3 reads CASRPTGASSYEQYV. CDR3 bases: TGTGCCAGCAGGCCTACCGGGGCCAGCTCCTACGAGCAGTACGTC.

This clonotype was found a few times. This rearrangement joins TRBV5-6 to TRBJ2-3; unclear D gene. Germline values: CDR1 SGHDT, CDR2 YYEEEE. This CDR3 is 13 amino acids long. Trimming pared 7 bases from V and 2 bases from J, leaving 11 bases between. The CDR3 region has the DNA TGTGCCAGCGGAGAGTATCCCACAGATACGCAGTATTTT. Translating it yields CASGEYPTDTQYF.

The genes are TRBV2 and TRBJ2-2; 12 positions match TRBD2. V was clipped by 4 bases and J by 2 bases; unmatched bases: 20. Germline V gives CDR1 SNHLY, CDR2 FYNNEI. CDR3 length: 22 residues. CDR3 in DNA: TGTGCCAGCAGTGTGCCCCGGAGACTAGCGGGAGAGGGGACATCAAACACCGGGGAGCTGTTTTTT. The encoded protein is CASSVPRRLAGEGTSNTGELFF.

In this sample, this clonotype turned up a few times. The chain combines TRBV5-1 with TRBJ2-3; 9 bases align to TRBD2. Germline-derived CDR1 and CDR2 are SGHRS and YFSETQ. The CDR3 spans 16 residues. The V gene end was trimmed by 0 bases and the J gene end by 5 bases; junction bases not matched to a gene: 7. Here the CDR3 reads CASSLGGGRAKDTQYF. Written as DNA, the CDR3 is TGCGCCAGCAGCTTGGGCGGCGGGAGGGCCAAAGATACGCAGTATTTT.

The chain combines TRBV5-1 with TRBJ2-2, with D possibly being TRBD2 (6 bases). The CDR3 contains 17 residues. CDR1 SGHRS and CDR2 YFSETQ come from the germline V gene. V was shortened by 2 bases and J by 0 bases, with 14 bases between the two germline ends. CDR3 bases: TGCGCCAGCAGCTTAGGTGGCGGGACCGCGAACACCGGGGAGCTGTTTTTT. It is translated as CASSLGGGTANTGELFF.

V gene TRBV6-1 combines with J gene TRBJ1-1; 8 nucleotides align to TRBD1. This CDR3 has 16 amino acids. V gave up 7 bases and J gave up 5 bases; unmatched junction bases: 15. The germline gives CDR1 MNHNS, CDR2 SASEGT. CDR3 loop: CASTPRPTGGRTEAFF. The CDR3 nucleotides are TGTGCCAGCACCCCTCGGCCCACAGGGGGAAGGACTGAAGCTTTCTTT.

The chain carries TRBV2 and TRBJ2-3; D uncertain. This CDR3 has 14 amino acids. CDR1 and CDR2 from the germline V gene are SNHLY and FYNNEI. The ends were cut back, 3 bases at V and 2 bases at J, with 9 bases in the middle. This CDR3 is CASSDSSYTDTQYF. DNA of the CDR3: TGTGCCAGCAGTGATTCAAGTTACACAGATACGCAGTATTTT.

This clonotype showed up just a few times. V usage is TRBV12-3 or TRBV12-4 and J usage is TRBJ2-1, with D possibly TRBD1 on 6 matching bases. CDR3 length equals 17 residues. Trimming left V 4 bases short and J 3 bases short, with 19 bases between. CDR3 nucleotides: TGTGCCAGCAGTTCGAGGGGTCGCAGGGGTTTCTACAATGAGCAGTTCTTC. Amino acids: CASSSRGRRGFYNEQFF.

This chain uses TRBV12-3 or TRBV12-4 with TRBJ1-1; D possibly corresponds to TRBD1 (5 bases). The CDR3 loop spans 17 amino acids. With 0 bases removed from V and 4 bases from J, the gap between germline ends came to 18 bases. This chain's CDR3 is CASSLAGPRTGPTEAFF. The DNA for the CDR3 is TGTGCCAGCAGTTTAGCGGGACCCAGAACGGGGCCCACTGAAGCTTTCTTT.

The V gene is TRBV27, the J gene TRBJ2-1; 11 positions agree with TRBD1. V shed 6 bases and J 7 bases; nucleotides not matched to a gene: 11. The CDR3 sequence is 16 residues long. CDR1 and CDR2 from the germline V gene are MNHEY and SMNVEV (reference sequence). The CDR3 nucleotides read TGTGCCAGCAGGGGCACCGGGACAGGGGGTCGGAATGAGCAGTTCTTC. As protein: CASRGTGTGGRNEQFF.

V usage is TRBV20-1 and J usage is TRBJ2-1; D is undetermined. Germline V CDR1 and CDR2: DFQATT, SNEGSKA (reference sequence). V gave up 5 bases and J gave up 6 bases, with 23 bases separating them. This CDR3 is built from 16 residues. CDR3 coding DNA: TGCAGTGCTCATCCGGTGACGAATTCGAGGTTCAATGAGCAGTTCTTC. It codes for CSAHPVTNSRFNEQFF.

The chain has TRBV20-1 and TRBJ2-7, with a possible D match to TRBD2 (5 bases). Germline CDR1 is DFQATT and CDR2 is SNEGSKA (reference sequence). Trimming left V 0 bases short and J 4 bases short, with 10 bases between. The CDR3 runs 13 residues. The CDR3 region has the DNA TGCAGTGCTAGAGATTCGGGGAAGTACGAGCAGTACTTC. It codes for CSARDSGKYEQYF.